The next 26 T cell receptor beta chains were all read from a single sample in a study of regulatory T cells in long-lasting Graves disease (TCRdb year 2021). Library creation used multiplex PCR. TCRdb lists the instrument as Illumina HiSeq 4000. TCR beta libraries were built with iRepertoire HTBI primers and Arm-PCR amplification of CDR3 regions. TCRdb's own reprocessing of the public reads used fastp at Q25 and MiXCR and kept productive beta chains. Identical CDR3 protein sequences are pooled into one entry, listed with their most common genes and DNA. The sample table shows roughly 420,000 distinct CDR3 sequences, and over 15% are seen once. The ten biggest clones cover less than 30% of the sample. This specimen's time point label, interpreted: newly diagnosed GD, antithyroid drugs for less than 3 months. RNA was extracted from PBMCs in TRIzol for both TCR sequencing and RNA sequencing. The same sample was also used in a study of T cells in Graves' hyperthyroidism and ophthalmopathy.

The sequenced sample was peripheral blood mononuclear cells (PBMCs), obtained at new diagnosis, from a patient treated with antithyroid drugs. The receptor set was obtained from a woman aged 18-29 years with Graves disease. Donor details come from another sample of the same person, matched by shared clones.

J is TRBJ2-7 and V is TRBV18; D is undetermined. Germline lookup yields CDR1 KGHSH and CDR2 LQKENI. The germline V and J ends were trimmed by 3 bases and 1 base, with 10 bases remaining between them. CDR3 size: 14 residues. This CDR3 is CASSPPDASYEQYF. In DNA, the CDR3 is TGTGCCAGCTCACCTCCGGACGCGTCCTACGAGCAGTACTTC.

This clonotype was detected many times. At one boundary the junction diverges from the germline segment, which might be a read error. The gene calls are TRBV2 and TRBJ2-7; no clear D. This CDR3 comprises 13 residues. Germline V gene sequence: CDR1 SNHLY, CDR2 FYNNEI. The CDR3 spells CASRSYGSSEQYF. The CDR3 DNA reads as TGTGCCAGCAGGAGTTACGGCTCCTCCGAGCAGTACTTC. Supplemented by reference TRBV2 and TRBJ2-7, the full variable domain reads EPEVTQTPSHQVTQMGQEVILRCVPISNHLYFYWYRQILGQKVEFLVSFYNNEISEKSEIFDDQFSVERPDGSNFTLKIRSTKLEDSAMYFCASRSYGSSEQYFGPGTRLTVT.

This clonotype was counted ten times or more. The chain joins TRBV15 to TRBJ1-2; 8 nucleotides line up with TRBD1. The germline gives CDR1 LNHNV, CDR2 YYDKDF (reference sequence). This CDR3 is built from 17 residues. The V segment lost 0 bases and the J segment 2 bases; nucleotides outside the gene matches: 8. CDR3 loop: CATSRDVTGAMNYGYTF. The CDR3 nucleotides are TGTGCCACCAGCAGAGATGTGACAGGGGCGATGAACTATGGCTACACCTTC.

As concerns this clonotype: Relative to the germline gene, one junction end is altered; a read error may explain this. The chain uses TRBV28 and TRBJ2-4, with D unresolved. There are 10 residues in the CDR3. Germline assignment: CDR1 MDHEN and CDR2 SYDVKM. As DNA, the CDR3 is TGCGCCAGCAGTTTGAATGAGCAGTCCTTC. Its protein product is CASSLNEQSF.

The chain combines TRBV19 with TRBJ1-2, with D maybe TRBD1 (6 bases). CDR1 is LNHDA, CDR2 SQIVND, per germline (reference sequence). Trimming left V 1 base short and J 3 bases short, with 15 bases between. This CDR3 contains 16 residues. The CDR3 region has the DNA TGTGCCAGTAGTATAGCCTTCGGACAGCCCGACTATGGCTACACCTTC. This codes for CASSIAFGQPDYGYTF.

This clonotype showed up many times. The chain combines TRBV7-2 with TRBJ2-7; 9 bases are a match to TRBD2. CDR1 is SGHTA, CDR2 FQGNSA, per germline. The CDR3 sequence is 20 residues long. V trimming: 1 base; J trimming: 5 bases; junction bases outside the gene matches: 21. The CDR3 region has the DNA TGTGCCAGCAGCTTAGAAAGGGATGGGCGACTAGCGGTAGAGGGAAACGAGCAGTACTTC. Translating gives CASSLERDGRLAVEGNEQYF.

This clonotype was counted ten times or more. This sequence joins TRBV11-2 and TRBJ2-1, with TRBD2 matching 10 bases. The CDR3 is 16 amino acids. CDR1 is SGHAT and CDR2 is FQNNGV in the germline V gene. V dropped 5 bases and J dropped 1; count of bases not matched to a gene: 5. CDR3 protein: CASSRGLAVSYNEQFF. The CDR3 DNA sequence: TGTGCCAGCAGCCGCGGACTAGCGGTTTCCTACAATGAGCAGTTCTTC.

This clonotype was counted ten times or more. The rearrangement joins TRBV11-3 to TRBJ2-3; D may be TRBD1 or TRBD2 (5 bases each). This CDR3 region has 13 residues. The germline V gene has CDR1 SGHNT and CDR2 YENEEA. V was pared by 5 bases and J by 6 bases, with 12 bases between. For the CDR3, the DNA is TGTGCCAGCAGCGAGGGACCCTCGGATACGCAGTATTTT. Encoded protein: CASSEGPSDTQYF.

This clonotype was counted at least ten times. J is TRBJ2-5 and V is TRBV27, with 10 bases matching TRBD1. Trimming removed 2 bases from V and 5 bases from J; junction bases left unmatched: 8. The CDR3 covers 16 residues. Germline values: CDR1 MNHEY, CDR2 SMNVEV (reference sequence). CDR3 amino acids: CASSLIGDRGRETQYF. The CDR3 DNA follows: TGTGCCAGCAGTTTAATTGGGGACAGGGGTAGGGAGACCCAGTACTTC.

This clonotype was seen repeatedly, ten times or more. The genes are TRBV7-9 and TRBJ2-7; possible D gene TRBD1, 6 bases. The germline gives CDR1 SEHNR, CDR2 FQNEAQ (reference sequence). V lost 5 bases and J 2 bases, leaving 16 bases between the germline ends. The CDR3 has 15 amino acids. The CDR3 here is CASSHWPDRAYEQYF. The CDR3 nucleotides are TGTGCCAGCAGCCATTGGCCGGACAGAGCCTACGAGCAGTACTTC.

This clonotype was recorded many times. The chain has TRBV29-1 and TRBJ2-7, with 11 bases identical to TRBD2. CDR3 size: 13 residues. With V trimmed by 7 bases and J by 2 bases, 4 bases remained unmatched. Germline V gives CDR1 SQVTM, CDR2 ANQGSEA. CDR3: CSAGLAATYEQYF. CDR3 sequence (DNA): TGCAGCGCGGGACTAGCGGCAACCTACGAGCAGTACTTC.

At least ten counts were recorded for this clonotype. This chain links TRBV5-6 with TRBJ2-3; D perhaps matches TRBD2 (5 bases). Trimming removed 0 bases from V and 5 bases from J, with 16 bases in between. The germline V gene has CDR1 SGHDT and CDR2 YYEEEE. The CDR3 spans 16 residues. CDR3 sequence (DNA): TGTGCCAGCAGCTTGGGGTCGCGGGCCCCACGAGATACGCAGTATTTT. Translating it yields CASSLGSRAPRDTQYF.

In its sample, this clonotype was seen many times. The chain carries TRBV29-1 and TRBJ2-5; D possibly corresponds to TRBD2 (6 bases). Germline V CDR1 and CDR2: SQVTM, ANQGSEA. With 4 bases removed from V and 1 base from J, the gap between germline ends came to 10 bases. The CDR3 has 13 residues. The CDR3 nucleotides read TGCAGCGTTGTCGGGACTTTCCAAGAGACCCAGTACTTC. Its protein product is CSVVGTFQETQYF.

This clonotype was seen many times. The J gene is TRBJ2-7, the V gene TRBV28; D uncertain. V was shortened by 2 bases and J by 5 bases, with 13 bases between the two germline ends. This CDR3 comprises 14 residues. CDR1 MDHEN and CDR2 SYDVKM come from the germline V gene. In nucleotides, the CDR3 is TGTGCCAGCAGTTTAATGAACAGATATGACGAGCAGTACTTC. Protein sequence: CASSLMNRYDEQYF.

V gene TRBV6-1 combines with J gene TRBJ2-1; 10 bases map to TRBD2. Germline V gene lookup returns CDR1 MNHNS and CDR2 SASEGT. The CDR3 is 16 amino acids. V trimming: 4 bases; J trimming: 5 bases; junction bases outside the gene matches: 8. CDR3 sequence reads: CASSVTSGARHNEQFF. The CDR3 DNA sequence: TGTGCCAGCAGTGTAACTAGCGGGGCTAGGCACAATGAGCAGTTCTTC.

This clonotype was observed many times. CDR3 DNA sequence: TGTGCCAGCAGAAACTACGTTGGGGCCCCTGAAGCTTTCTTT. It translates to CASRNYVGAPEAFF. This rearrangement joins TRBV28 to TRBJ1-1; D might be TRBD1 (5 bases). The CDR3 runs 14 residues. The V gene lost 6 bases and the J gene lost 6 bases, with 17 bases spanning the gap. From germline, CDR1 is MDHEN and CDR2 SYDVKM.

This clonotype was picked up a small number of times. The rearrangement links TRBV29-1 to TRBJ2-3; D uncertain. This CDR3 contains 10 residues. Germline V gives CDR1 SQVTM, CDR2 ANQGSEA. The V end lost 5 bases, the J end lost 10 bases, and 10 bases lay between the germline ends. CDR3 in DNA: TGCAGCGTTCAGGCCAGCGCGCAGTATTTT. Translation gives CSVQASAQYF.

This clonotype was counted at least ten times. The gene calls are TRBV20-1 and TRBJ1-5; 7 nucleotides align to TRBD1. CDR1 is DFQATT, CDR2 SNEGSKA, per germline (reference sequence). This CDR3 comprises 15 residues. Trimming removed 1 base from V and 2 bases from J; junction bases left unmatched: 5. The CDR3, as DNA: TGCAGTGCTAGAGCCACAGGGGTCGGCAATCAGCCCCAGCATTTT. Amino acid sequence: CSARATGVGNQPQHF.

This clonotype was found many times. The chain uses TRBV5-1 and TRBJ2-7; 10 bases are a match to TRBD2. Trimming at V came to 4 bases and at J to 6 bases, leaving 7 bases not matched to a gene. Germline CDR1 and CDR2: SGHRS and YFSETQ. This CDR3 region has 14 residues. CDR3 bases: TGCGCCAGCAGCCATCCGGGACTAGCGTTCGAGCAGTACTTC. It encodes CASSHPGLAFEQYF.

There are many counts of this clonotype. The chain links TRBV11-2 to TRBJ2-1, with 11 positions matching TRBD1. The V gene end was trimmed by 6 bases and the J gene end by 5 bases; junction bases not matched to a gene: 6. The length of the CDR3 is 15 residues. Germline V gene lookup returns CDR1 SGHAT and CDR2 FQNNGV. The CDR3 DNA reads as TGTGCCAGCAGTCCCGGGACAGGGGGTAACAATGAGCAGTTCTTC. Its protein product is CASSPGTGGNNEQFF.

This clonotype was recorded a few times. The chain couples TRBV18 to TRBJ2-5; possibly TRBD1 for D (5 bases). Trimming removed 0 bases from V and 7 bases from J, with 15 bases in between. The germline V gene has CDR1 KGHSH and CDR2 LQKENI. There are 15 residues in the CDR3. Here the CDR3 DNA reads TGTGCCAGCTCACCACCGTCTCCAGGCCAGGGGACCCAGTACTTC. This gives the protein CASSPPSPGQGTQYF.

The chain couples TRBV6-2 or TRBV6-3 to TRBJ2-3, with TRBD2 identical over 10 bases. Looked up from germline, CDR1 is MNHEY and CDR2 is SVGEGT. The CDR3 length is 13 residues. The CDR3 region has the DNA TGTGCGACGCGGCTAGCGGGAGTTGATACGCAGTATTTT. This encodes CATRLAGVDTQYF.

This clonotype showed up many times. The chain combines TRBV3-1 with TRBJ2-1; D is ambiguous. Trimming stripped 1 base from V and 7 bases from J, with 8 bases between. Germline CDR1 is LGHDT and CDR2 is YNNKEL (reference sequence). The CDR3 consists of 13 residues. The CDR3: CASSQGIGNEQFF. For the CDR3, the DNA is TGTGCCAGCAGCCAAGGGATTGGGAATGAGCAGTTCTTC.

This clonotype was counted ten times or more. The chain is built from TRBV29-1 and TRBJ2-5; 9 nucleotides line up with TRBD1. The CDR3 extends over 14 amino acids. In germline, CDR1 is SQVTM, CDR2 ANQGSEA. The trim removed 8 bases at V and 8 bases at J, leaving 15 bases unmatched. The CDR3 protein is CSTRTGAVPSTQYF. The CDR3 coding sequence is TGCAGCACCAGGACAGGGGCAGTCCCTAGTACCCAGTACTTC.

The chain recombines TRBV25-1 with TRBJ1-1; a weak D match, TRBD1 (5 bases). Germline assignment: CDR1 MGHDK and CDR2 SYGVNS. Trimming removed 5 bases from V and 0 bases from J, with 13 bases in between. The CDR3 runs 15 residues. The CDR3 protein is CASSPPGVMNTEAFF. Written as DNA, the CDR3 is TGTGCCAGCAGTCCCCCGGGGGTCATGAACACTGAAGCTTTCTTT.

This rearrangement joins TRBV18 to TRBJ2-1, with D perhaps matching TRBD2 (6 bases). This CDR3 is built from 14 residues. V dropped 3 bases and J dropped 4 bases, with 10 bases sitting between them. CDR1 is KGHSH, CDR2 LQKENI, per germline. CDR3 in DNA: TGTGCCAGCTCACCGGATAGCGGTTACAATGAGCAGTTCTTC. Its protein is CASSPDSGYNEQFF.